This TCR beta chain stems from a study of blood T cells in healthy people across ages. The CDR3 consists of 15 residues. With 0 bases removed from V and 5 bases from J, the gap between germline ends came to 13 bases. Germline V gene sequence: CDR1 LGHNA, CDR2 YSLEER. This clonotype has just a few counts. What it binds is not known. Study outcomes and limitations: Changes seen in expanded clonotypes were possibly confounded by donor CMV status left unknown. A conclusive naive versus antigen-experienced comparison was prevented by the unsorted PBMCs.

Total RNA, at least 5 micrograms per sample, was extracted from PBMCs. Then a second PCR, running roughly 7 to 11 cycles, was carried out with a sample-barcoded 5' primer and a J-beta primer mix. Each sample yielded at least 3 million CDR3-containing paired-end reads. TCRdb independently ran MiXCR on the 5' RACE reads; one entry per CDR3 protein. The sample records hundreds of thousands of distinct CDR3 sequences, just over 55% being singletons. Sequenced input: blood. The clonotype was recovered from a man aged 40-50 years in good health. V gene TRBV4-3 combines with J gene TRBJ2-5; perhaps TRBD2 as D (6 bases). The CDR3, as DNA: TGCGCCAGCAGCCAAGATTTCGGTAGCGGCGAGACCCAGTACTTC. It codes for CASSQDFGSGETQYF.